This T cell receptor (beta chain) is drawn from a study of identical twins. Many counts were recorded for this clonotype. Its specificity is not known. Germline trimming cut 4 bases from V and 0 bases from J; bases unmatched to any gene: 7. This CDR3 comprises 16 residues. Germline loops: CDR1 SGHRS, CDR2 YFSETQ. TCRdb passed the 5' RACE reads through MiXCR, listing each CDR3 protein once. The repertoire holds hundreds of thousands of distinct CDR3 sequences, with just over 7% as singletons. Whole-study results and caveats: Beta clonotypes that were abundant in cord blood contained fewer insertions, a pattern absent from memory repertoires. Because invariant MAIT and iNKT cells could be present, zero-insertion analyses could be partly confounded.

The same data also contributed to another study, on yellow fever vaccine responses in identical twins.

The material sequenced was PBMCs. The clonotype comes from a woman in her late teens or twenties in good health. The chain combines TRBV5-1 with TRBJ2-4; 7 positions agree with TRBD1. The CDR3 reads CASSLQGDLAKNIQYF. The CDR3, as DNA: TGCGCCAGCAGCCTGCAGGGGGATCTAGCCAAAAACATTCAGTACTTC.